This TCR beta chain stems from a study of blood T cell repertoires in COVID-19. Study-level background: There were acute and convalescent COVID-19 samples, and they came from the United States, Italy and Spain. T cells, B-cell-depleted T cells, or PBMCs provided the cDNA or gDNA that served as material.

Germline V gives CDR1 GTSNPN, CDR2 SVGIG (reference sequence). The V gene end was trimmed by 2 bases and the J gene end by 6 bases; junction bases not matched to a gene: 12. The CDR3 is made up of 15 amino acids. In the original processing: From reference gene primer amplification, estimates of nucleated cell counts were derived. Repertoires were generated with immunoSEQ multiplex PCR, while TCRdb's copy carries only in-frame clones and drops some. V, J and clone size reflect that table, while D and trimming were determined from the DNA. Of some 14,000 clones listed, 86% are singletons. This chain connects TRBV30 to TRBJ1-2; the match to TRBD1 covers 7 bases. The receptor was isolated from a man in his sixties with acute or convalescent COVID-19. The sequenced material came from peripheral blood. The CDR3 sequence: CAWSHKGARWNGYTF. The CDR3 nucleotides read TGTGCCTGGAGTCATAAGGGGGCGAGGTGGAATGGCTACACCTTC.